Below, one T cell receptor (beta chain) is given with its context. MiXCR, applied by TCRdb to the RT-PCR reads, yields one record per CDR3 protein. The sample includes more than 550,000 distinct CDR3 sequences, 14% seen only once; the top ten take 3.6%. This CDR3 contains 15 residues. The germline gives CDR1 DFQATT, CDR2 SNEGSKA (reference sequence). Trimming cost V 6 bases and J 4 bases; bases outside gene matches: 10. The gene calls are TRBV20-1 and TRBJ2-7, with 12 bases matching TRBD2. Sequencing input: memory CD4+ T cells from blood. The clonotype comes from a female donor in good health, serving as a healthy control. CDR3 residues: CSAATSGRTPYEQYF. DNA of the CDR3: TGCAGTGCAGCGACTAGCGGGAGAACCCCTTACGAGCAGTACTTC.